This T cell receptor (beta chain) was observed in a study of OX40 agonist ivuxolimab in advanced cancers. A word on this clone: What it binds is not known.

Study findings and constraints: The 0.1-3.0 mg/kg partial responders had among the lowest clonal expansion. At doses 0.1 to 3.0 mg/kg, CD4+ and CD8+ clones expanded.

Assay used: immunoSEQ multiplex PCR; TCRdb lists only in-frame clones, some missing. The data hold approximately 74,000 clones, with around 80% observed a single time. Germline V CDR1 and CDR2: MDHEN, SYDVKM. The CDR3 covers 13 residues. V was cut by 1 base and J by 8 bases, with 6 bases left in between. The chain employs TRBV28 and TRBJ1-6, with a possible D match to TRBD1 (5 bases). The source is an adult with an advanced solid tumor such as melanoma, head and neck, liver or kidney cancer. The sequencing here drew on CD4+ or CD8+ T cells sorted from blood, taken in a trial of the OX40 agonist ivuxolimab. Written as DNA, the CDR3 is TGTGCCAGCAGTTTATCGGGGGATTCACCCCTCCACTTT. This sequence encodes CASSLSGDSPLHF.